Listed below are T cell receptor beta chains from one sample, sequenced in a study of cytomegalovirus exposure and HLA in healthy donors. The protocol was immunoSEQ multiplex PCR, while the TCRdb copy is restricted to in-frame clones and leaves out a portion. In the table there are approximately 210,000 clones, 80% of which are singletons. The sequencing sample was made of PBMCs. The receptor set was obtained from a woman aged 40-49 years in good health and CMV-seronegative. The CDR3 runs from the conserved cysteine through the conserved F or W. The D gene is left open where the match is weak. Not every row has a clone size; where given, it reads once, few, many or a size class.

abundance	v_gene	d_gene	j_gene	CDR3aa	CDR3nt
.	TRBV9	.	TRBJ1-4	CASSAHTGGAPDEKLFF	TGTGCCAGCAGCGCGCACACGGGGGGGGCCCCGGACGAAAAACTGTTTTTT
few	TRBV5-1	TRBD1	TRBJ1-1	CASSPATTGVWTEAFF	TGCGCCAGCAGTCCCGCAACGACAGGGGTTTGGACTGAAGCTTTCTTT
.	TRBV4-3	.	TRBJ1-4	CASSLGPQGEKLFF	TGCGCCAGCAGCCTGGGACCTCAGGGGGAAAAACTGTTTTTT
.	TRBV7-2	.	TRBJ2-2	CASSINGGNTGELFF	TGTGCCAGCAGCATAAATGGAGGCAACACCGGGGAGCTGTTTTTT
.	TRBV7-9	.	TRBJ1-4	CASSSMLGATNEKLFF	TGTGCCAGCAGCTCGATGCTGGGAGCAACTAATGAAAAACTGTTTTTT
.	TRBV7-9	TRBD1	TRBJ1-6	CASSLPMTGFSSYNSPLHF	TGTGCCAGCAGCTTGCCCATGACAGGGTTTAGCTCCTATAATTCACCCCTCCACTTT
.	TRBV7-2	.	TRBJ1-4	CASSLAPGVGEKLFF	TGTGCCAGCAGCTTAGCCCCAGGGGTGGGGGAAAAACTGTTTTTT
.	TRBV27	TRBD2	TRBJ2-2	CASSLFGGGTGELFF	TGTGCCAGCAGTTTATTCGGCGGGGGGACCGGGGAGCTGTTTTTT
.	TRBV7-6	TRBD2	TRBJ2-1	CASSLGVAGASYNEQFF	TGTGCCAGCAGCTTAGGAGTAGCGGGAGCCTCCTACAATGAGCAGTTCTTC
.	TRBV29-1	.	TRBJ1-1	CSVEDQGSKVYF	TGCAGCGTTGAAGATCAGGGCAGCAAAGTCTACTTT
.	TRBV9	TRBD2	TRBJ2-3	CASSVVIAGNTDTQYF	TGTGCCAGCAGCGTAGTAATAGCGGGTAACACAGATACGCAGTATTTT
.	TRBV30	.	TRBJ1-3	CAWDLGNTIYF	TGTGCCTGGGATCTAGGAAACACCATATATTTT
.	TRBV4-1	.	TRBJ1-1	CASSQDVGVEAFF	TGCGCCAGCAGCCAAGACGTAGGGGTTGAAGCTTTCTTT
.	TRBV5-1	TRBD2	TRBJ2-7	CASSGTSGAYEQYF	TGCGCCAGCAGTGGGACTAGCGGCGCCTACGAGCAGTACTTC
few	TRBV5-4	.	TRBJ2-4	CASSPGGADVFKNIQYF	TGTGCCAGCAGCCCGGGCGGGGCGGACGTTTTTAAAAACATTCAGTACTTC
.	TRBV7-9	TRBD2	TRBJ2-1	CASNPGGQAQFF	TGTGCCAGCAACCCGGGGGGGCAGGCCCAGTTCTTC
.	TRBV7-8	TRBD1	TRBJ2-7	CASSETYFPGQGAFYEQYF	TGTGCCAGCAGCGAGACCTATTTTCCGGGACAGGGGGCTTTCTACGAGCAGTACTTC
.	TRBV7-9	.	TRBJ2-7	CASSLGGSEQYF	TGTGCCAGCAGCTTAGGAGGGAGCGAGCAGTACTTC
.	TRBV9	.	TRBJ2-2	CASSSGAANTGELFF	TGTGCCAGCAGCTCTGGGGCGGCTAACACCGGGGAGCTGTTTTTT
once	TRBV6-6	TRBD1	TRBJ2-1	CASSNGQGTYNEQFF	TGTGCCAGCAGTAATGGACAGGGGACCTACAATGAGCAGTTCTTC
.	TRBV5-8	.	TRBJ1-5	CASSFGRDSNQPQHF	TGTGCCAGCAGCTTCGGCCGGGATAGCAATCAGCCCCAGCATTTT
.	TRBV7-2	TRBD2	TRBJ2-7	CASSLVSGSPGEQYF	TGTGCCAGCAGCCTCGTAAGCGGGAGTCCAGGCGAGCAGTACTTC
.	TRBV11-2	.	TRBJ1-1	CASSFNRDGTEAFF	TGTGCCAGCAGCTTTAACAGGGACGGCACTGAAGCTTTCTTT
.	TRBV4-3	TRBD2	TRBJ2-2	CASSRGLAGGPGELFF	TGCGCCAGCAGCCGTGGACTAGCGGGAGGTCCCGGGGAGCTGTTTTTT
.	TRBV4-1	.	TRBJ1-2	CASSQDGGPTYGYTF	TGCGCCAGCAGCCAAGATGGGGGCCCTACTTATGGCTACACCTTC
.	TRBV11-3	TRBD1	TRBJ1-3	CASSLRTGSGGNTIYF	TGTGCCAGCAGCCTTCGGACAGGGTCTGGCGGAAACACCATATATTTT
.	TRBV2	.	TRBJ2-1	CAIPSGSLINEQFF	TGTGCCATCCCGTCAGGGTCCCTCATCAATGAGCAGTTCTTC
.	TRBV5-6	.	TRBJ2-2	CASSLSLGTSNTGELFF	TGTGCCAGCAGCTTGTCGTTGGGGACATCCAACACCGGGGAGCTGTTTTTT